This T cell receptor (beta chain) was retrieved from a study of regulatory dendritic cells for organ transplantation. General study findings and limits: Memory T cells were less diverse than naive, with memory CD8+ most oligoclonal. Considerable individual heterogeneity was seen in alloreactive memory CD8+ T cells.

The CDR3 has 16 amino acids. Trimming cost V 0 bases and J 2 bases; bases outside gene matches: 3. Per germline, CDR1 MGHRA and CDR2 YSYEKL. Notes on this clone: What it binds is unknown.

This table comes from immunoSEQ multiplex PCR, and its TCRdb copy is limited to in-frame clones, with some not included. The sample has 4,000 to 5,000 clones; about 60% are singletons. Sorted subsets were CFSE-labeled and cultured 4 to 6 days with allogeneic dendritic cells. Input material: memory CD8+ T cells from blood cultured with regulatory dendritic cells. As to subset: CD45RO+ memory T cells. The chain employs TRBV4-1 and TRBJ2-7; 11 nucleotides agree with TRBD2. This TCR was recovered from a human donor in good health. CDR3 nucleotide sequence: TGCGCCAGCAGCCAAGATAGCGGGGGGGCCGCCTACGAGCAGTACTTC. This translates into CASSQDSGGAAYEQYF.